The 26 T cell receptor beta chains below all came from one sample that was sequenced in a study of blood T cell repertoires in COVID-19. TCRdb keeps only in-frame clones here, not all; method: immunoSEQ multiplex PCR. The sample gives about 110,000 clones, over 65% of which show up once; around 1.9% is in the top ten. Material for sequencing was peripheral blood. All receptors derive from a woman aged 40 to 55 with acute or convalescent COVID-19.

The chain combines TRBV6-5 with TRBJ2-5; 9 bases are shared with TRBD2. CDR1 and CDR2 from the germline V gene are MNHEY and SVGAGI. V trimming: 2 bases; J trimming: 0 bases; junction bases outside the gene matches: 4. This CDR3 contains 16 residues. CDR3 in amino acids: CASSYGAGGHQETQYF. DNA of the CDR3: TGTGCCAGCAGTTACGGAGCGGGGGGCCACCAAGAGACCCAGTACTTC.

Here the CDR3 reads CASSRTGYKEQYF. The DNA for the CDR3 is TGTGCCAGCTCACGGACTGGGTACAAGGAGCAGTACTTC. The chain uses TRBV3-1 (or the pseudogene TRBV3-2) and TRBJ2-7; possibly TRBD2 for D (5 bases). From germline, CDR1 is LGHDT and CDR2 YNNKEL (reference sequence). With 8 bases removed from V and 7 bases from J, the gap between germline ends came to 18 bases. This CDR3 has 13 amino acids.

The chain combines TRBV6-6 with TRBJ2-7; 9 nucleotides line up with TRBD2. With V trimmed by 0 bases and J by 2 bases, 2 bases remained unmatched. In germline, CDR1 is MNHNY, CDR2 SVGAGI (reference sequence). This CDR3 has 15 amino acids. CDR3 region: CASSYSSGGTYEQYF. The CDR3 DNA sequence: TGTGCCAGCAGTTACTCTAGCGGGGGCACCTACGAGCAGTACTTC.

The DNA for the CDR3 is TGCGCCAGCAGCTTGGACGGAGCAGTCAATGAGCAGTTCTTC. This gives the protein CASSLDGAVNEQFF. This chain connects TRBV5-1 to TRBJ2-1; no clear D gene. This CDR3 spans 14 amino acids. Per the germline V gene, CDR1 is SGHRS and CDR2 is YFSETQ. Trimming cost V 0 bases and J 6 bases, with 10 bases left between them.

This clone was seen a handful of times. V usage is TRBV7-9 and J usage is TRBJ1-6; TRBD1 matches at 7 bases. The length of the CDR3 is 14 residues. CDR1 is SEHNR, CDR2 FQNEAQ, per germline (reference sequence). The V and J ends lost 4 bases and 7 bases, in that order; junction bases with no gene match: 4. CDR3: CASSSEGQNSPLHF. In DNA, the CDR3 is TGTGCCAGCAGCTCCGAGGGACAGAATTCACCCCTCCACTTT.

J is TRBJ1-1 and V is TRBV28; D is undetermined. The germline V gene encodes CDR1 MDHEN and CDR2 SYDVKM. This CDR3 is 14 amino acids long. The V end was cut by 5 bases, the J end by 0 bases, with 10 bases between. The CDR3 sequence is CASSKHGMNTEAFF. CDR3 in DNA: TGTGCCAGCAGTAAACATGGCATGAACACTGAAGCTTTCTTT.

CDR3 nucleotide sequence: TGTGCCAGCAGTTTTTCCTCTAGTCAGCCCCAGCATTTT. Translated, it gives CASSFSSSQPQHF. V and J are TRBV6-5 and TRBJ1-5; D is unclear. This CDR3 has 13 amino acids. Per the germline V gene, CDR1 is MNHEY and CDR2 is SVGAGI. V lost 4 bases, J lost 6 bases, and 10 bases lay in between.

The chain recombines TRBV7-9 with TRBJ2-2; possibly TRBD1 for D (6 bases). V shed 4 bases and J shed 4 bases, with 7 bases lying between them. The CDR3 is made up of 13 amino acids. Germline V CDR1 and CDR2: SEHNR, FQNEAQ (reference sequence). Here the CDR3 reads CASSSGVTGELFF. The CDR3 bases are TGTGCCAGCAGCTCAGGGGTCACCGGGGAGCTGTTTTTT.

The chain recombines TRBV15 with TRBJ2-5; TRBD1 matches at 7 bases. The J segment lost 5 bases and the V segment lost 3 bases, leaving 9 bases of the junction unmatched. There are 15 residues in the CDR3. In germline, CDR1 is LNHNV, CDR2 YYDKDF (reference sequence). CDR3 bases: TGTGCCACCAGCAGGGCGACAGGGAAGGGGGAGACCCAGTACTTC. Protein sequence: CATSRATGKGETQYF.

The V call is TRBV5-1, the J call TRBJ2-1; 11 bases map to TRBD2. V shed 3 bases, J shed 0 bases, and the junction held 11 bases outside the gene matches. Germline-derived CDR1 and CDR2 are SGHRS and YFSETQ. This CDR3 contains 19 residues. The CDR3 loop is CASSSVGLAGYDSYNEQFF. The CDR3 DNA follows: TGCGCCAGCAGCTCGGTCGGACTAGCGGGTTACGACTCCTACAATGAGCAGTTCTTC.

The CDR3 DNA sequence: TGTGCCAGCAGTGAGGACACCGCGGCGCCCCAGCATTTT. Amino acid sequence: CASSEDTAAPQHF. V and J are TRBV2 and TRBJ1-5; D possibly corresponds to TRBD1 (5 bases). Deletions cut 3 bases from V and 9 bases from J, with 12 bases between. CDR3 size: 13 residues. Germline V gene lookup returns CDR1 SNHLY and CDR2 FYNNEI.

Here the CDR3 reads CASSRDRTYEQYF. The CDR3 nucleotides are TGCGCCAGCAGCCGGGACAGGACCTACGAGCAGTACTTC. V and J are TRBV5-1 and TRBJ2-7; 8 bases are a match to TRBD1. This CDR3 comprises 13 residues. Trimming took 4 bases from V and 2 from J; bases not matched to a gene: 2. The germline gives CDR1 SGHRS, CDR2 YFSETQ.

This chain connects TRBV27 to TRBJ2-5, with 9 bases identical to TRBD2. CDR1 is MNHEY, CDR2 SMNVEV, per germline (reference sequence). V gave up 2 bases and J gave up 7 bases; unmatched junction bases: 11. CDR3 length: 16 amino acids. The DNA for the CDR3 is TGTGCCAGCAGTTTAGGTCCAGCGGGGGGCCCTGGGACCCAGTACTTC. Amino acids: CASSLGPAGGPGTQYF.

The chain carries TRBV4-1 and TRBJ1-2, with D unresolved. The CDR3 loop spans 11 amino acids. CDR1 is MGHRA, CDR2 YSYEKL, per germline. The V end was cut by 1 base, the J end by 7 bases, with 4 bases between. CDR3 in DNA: TGCGCCAGCAGCCAAGGGCTTGGCTACACCTTC. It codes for CASSQGLGYTF.

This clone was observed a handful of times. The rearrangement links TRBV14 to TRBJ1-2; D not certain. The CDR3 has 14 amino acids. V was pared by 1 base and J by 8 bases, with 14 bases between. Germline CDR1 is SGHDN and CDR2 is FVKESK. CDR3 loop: CASSQVSGGGGYTF. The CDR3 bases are TGTGCCAGCAGCCAAGTCTCGGGAGGAGGAGGCTACACCTTC. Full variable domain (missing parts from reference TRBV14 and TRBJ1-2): EAGVTQFPSHSVIEKGQTVTLRCDPISGHDNLYWYRRVMGKEIKFLLHFVKESKQDESGMPNNRFLAERTGGTYSTLKVQPAELEDSGVYFCASSQVSGGGGYTFGSGTRLTVV.

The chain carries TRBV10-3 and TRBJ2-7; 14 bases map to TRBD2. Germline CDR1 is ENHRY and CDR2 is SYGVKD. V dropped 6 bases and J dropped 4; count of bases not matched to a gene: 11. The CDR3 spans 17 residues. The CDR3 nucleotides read TGTGCCATCAGACCCGGGACTAGCGGGGGAGTAGTTTACGAGCAGTACTTC. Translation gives CAIRPGTSGGVVYEQYF.

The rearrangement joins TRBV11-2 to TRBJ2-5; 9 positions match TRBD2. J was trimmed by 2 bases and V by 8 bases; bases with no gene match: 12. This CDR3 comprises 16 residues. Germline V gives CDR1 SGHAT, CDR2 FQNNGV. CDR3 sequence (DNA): TGTGCCAGCTCGAGGGGAGCGGGGGGAAAACAAGAGACCCAGTACTTC. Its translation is CASSRGAGGKQETQYF.

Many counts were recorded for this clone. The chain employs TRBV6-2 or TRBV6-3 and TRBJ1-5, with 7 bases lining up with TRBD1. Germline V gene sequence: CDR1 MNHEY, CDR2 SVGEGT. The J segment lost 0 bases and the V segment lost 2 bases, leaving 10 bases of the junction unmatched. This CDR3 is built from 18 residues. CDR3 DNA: TGTGCCAGCAGTTACGTTACAGGTAGGGGGCTTAGCAATCAGCCCCAGCATTTT. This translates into CASSYVTGRGLSNQPQHF.

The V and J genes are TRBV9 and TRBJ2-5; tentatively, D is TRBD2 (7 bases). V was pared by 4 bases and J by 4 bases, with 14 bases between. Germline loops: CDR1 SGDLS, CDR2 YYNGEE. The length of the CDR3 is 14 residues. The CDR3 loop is CASSPLGGPETQYF. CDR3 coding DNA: TGTGCCAGCAGCCCCCTGGGGGGGCCAGAGACCCAGTACTTC.

Written as DNA, the CDR3 is TGCGCCAGCAGCTTGAACCCGGGGACATCATACAATGAGCAGTTCTTC. Translated: CASSLNPGTSYNEQFF. The rearrangement links TRBV5-1 to TRBJ2-1, with D possibly matching TRBD1 (6 bases). V lost 1 base and J lost 4, with 15 bases in between. The CDR3 covers 16 residues. Germline V gene lookup returns CDR1 SGHRS and CDR2 YFSETQ.

The CDR3 loop reads CASSLDHGGSPLHF. The CDR3 coding sequence is TGTGCCAGCAGCTTAGATCACGGGGGTTCACCCCTCCACTTT. V is TRBV11-2 and J is TRBJ1-6, with a possible D match to TRBD1 (5 bases). V was pared by 0 bases and J by 9 bases, with 9 bases between. Germline CDR1 is SGHAT and CDR2 is FQNNGV. This CDR3 region has 14 residues. Full variable domain (outside the CDR3, taken from reference TRBV11-2 and TRBJ1-6): EAGVAQSPRYKIIEKRQSVAFWCNPISGHATLYWYQQILGQGPKLLIQFQNNGVVDDSQLPKDRFSAERLKGVDSTLKIQPAKLEDSAVYLCASSLDHGGSPLHFGNGTRLTVT.

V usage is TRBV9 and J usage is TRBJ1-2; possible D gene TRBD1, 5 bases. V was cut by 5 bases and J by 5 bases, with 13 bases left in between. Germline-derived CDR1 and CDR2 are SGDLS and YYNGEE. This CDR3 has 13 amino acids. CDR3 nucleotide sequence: TGTGCCAGCAGTGCCGGGACTTCATATGGCTACACCTTC. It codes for CASSAGTSYGYTF.

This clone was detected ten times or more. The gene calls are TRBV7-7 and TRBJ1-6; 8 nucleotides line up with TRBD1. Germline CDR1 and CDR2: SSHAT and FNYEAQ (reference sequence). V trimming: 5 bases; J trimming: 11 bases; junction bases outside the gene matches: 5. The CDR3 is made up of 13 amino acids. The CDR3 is CASSPDRDAPLHF. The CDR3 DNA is TGTGCCAGCAGCCCGGACAGGGACGCACCCCTCCACTTT. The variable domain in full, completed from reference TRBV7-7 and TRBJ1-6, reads GAGVSQSPRYKVTKRGQDVTLRCDPISSHATLYWYQQALGQGPEFLTYFNYEAQPDKSGLPSDRFSAERPEGSISTLTIQRTEQRDSAMYRCASSPDRDAPLHFGNGTRLTVT.

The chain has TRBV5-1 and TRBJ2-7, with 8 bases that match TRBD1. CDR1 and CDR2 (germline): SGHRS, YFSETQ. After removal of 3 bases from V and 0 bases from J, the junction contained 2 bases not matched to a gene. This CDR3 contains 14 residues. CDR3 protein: CASSYTGGSYEQYF. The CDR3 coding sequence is TGCGCCAGCAGCTATACAGGGGGCTCCTACGAGCAGTACTTC.

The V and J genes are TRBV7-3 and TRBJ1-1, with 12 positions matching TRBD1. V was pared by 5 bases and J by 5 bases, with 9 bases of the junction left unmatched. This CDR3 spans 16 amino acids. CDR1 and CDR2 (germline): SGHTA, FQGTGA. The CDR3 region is CASSQGTGGAGTEAFF. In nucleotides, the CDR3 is TGTGCCAGCAGCCAAGGGACAGGGGGCGCGGGGACTGAAGCTTTCTTT.

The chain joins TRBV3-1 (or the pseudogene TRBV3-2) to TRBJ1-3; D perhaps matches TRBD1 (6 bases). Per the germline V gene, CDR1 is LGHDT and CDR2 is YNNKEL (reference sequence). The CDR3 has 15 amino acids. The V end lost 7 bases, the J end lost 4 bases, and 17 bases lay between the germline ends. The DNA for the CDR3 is TGTGCCAGCACCCAGACCGGGACACGGGGAAACACCATATATTTT. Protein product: CASTQTGTRGNTIYF.